Many counts were recorded for the clone carrying this TCR beta chain. Its antigen is undetermined. The record originates from a study of identical twins. Whole-study results and caveats: One should note that invariant MAIT and iNKT cells could partly confound zero-insertion analyses. Beta out-of-frame sequences displayed a weaker excess of sharing between twins. Its conclusions, products of cross-sectional statistical analysis, did not come from following the same donors.

A single record per CDR3 protein comes from TCRdb applying MiXCR to the 5' RACE reads. The table shows some 200,000 distinct CDR3 sequences, with less than 8% occurring only once. Germline V CDR1 and CDR2: LGHDT, YNNKEL (reference sequence). V shed 4 bases, J shed 4 bases, and the junction held 6 bases outside the gene matches. CDR3 length: 15 residues. The same sample was also used in a study of yellow fever vaccine responses in identical twins.

The sequenced sample was memory (CD45RO+) T cells sorted from blood. The receptor was derived from a woman aged 18 to 35 in good health. The chain employs TRBV3-1 and TRBJ2-3; 9 nucleotides line up with TRBD2. The CDR3 bases are TGTGCCAGCAGCCCAAAAGGGACTAGCCCAGATACGCAGTATTTT. It yields the protein CASSPKGTSPDTQYF.